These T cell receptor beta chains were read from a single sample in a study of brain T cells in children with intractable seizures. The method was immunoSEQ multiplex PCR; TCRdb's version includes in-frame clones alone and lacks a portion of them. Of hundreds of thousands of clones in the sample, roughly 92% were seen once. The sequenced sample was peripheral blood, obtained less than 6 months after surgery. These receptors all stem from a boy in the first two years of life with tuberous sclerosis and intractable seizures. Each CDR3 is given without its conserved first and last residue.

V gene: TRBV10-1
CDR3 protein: ASSESPSPLNEQF

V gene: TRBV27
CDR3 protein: ASSIGLAGDTQY

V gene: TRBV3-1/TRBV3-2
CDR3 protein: ASSQAAGGSNTGELF

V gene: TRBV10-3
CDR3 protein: AISQPPSEKLF

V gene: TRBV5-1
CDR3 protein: ASSLSASGTYEQY

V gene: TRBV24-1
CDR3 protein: ATSDFPGQGASEKLF

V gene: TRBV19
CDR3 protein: ASSMGFGSMNTEAF

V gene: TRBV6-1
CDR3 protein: ASSEGRAGGNEQF

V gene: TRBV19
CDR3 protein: ASSLQGEQDQPQH

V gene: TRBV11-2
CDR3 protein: ASSLPRDRYEQY

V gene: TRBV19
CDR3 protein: ASSLYEGVQGYT

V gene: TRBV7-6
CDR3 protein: ASSLYPGRSWENTEAF

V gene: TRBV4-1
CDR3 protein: ASSPLGRTSADTQY

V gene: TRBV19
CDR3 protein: ASTPGGGPSYEQY

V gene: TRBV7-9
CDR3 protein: ASSLRGSTEAF

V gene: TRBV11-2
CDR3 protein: ASSLEGQANTEAF

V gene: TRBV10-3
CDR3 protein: AISEPRITIYEQY

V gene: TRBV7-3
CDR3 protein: ASSWDSSYEQY

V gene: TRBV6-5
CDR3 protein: ASSYSLPAGVYEQY

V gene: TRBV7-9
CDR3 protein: ASSRGAGEYYGYT

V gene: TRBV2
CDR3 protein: ASRTVAANYGYT

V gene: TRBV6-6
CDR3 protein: ASSYFPGSYEQY

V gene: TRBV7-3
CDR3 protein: ASSHRTGLNTGELF

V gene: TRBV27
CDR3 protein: ASSPRGGAYEQY

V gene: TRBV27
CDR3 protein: ASSPGHSYEQY